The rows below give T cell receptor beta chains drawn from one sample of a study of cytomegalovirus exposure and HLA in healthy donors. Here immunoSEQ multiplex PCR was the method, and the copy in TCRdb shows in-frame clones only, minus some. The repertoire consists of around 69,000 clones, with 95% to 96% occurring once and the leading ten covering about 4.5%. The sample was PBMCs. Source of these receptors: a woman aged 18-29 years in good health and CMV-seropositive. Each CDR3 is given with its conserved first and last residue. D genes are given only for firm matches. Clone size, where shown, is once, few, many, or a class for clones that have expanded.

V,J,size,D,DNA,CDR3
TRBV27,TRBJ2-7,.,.,TGTGCCAGCAGTGGGCGGGGACCCTACGAGCAGTACTTC,CASSGRGPYEQYF
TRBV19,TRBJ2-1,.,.,TGTGCCAGTAGTATGCGGGACGAAACCAATGAGCAGTTCTTC,CASSMRDETNEQFF
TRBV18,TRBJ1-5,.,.,TGTGCCAGCTCACGGCCCAGGTCACCTATTAGCAATCAGCCCCAGCATTTT,CASSRPRSPISNQPQHF
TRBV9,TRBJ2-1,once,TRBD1,TGTGCCAGCAGCCCCGGACAGGGGTCACCCAATGAGCAGTTCTTC,CASSPGQGSPNEQFF
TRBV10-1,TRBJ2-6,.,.,TGCGCCAGACCCCTTAGACAGGCCGTTCCTGGGGCCAACGTCCTGACTTTC,CARPLRQAVPGANVLTF
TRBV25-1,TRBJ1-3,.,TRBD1,TGTGCCAGCAGTAAGGGGGCCTCTGGAAACACCATATATTTT,CASSKGASGNTIYF
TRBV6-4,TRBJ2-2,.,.,TGTGCCAGCAGTCCCCGTCCGGGAGCGGTCGGATCCGGGGAGCTGTTTTTT,CASSPRPGAVGSGELFF
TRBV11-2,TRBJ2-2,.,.,TGTGCCAGCAGCCCTAAGCTAGATGTTACCGGGGAGCTGTTTTTT,CASSPKLDVTGELFF
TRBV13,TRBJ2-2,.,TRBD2,TGTGCCAGCAGCTTAAGAGGGCGGGAGACTACGAACACCGGGGAGCTGTTTTTT,CASSLRGRETTNTGELFF
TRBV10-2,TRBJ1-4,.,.,TGCGCCAGCAGTGGGAGAAATGAAAAACTGTTTTTT,CASSGRNEKLFF
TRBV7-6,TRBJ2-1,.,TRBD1,TGTGCCAGCAGCTTTGCCGGACAGGGGGCAAGTAATGAGCAGTTCTTC,CASSFAGQGASNEQFF
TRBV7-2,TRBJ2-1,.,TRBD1,TGTGCCAGCAGCTTAACCACCGGGACAGGGAGTAATGAGCAGTTCTTC,CASSLTTGTGSNEQFF
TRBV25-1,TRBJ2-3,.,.,TGTGCCACCAGGGGGGCAGGTATTAGCACAGATACGCAGTATTTT,CATRGAGISTDTQYF
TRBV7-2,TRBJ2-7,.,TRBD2,TGTGCCAGCAGCTCCGGGAGGACCTACGAGCAGTACTTC,CASSSGRTYEQYF
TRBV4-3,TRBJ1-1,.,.,TGCGCCAGCAGCCAAGATCTTCGGAGCGGGGTCTTGGCTGAAGCTTTCTTT,CASSQDLRSGVLAEAFF
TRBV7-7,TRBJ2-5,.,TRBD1,TGTGCTAGCAGCCGGGACAGGGGGTCGGAGACCCAGTACTTC,CASSRDRGSETQYF
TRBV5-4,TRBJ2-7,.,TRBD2,TGTGCCAGCAGCACCTGGACGGGGGGCTACGAGCAGTACTTC,CASSTWTGGYEQYF
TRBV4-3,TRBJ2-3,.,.,TGCGCCAGCAGAGAGTCCAGGGGCGCGGGAGATACGCAGTATTTT,CASRESRGAGDTQYF
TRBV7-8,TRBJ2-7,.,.,TGTGCCAGCAGCTTAGGTACTAGCAGTTACGAGCAGTACTTC,CASSLGTSSYEQYF
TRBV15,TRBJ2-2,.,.,TGTGCCACCAGCAGAGAACCACAGGGAGTCGGGGAGCTGTTTTTT,CATSREPQGVGELFF
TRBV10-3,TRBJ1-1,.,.,TGTGCCATCAGGCGGGGTAACACTGAAGCTTTCTTT,CAIRRGNTEAFF
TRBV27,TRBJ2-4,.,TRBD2,TGTGCCAGCAGTCTTAGCGGGAGAGGAAACATTCAGTACTTC,CASSLSGRGNIQYF